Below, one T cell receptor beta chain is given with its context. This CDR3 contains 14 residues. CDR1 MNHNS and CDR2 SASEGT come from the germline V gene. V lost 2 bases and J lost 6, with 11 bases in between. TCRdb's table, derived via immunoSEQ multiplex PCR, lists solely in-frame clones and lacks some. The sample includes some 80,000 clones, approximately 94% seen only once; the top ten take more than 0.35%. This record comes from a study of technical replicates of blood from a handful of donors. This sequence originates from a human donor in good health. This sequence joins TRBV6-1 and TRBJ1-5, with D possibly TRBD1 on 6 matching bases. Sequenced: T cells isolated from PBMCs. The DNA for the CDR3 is TGTGCCAGCAGTGAACAGGGGCCGTTTCAGCCCCAGCATTTT. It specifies CASSEQGPFQPQHF.